This T cell receptor beta chain was found in a study of T cell changes during pregnancy in multiple sclerosis. The CDR3 is made up of 13 amino acids. V was cut by 1 base and J by 7 bases, with 11 bases left in between. CDR1 and CDR2 from the germline V gene are SGHRS and YFSETQ. Only in-frame clones appear in the TCRdb table, and some are missing; sequencing was by immunoSEQ multiplex PCR. The sample consists of 35,000 to 50,000 clones, around 90% of them appearing once. The TCR originated in a female donor with multiple sclerosis, enrolled in a pregnancy study. The V and J genes are TRBV5-1 and TRBJ1-1; D may be TRBD1 (5 bases). The sequencing here drew on CD4+ T cells from peripheral blood mononuclear cells, taken in the second trimester of pregnancy. For the CDR3, the DNA is TGCGCCAGCAGCTTGAACTGGGGGGGTGAAGCTTTCTTT. This translates into CASSLNWGGEAFF. Combining the CDR3 with reference TRBV5-1 and TRBJ1-1 gives the whole variable domain KAGVTQTPRYLIKTRGQQVTLSCSPISGHRSVSWYQQTPGQGLQFLFEYFSETQRNKGNFPGRFSGRQFSNSRSEMNVSTLELGDSALYLCASSLNWGGEAFFGQGTRLTVV.